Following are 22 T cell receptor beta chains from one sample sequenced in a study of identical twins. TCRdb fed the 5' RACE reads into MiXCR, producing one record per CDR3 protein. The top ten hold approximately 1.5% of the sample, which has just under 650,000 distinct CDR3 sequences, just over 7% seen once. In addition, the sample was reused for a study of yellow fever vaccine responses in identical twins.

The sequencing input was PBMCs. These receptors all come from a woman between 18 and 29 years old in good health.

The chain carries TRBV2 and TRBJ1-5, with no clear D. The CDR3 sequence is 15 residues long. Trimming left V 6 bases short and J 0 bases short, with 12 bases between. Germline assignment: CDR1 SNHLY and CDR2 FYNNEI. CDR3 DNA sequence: TGTGCCAGCAGGACGACCTTGGCTAGCAATCAGCCCCAGCATTTT. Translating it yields CASRTTLASNQPQHF.

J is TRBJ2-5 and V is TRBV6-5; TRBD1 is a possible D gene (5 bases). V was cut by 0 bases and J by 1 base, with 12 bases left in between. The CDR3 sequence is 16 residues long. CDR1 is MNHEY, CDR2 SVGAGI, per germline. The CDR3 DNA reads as TGTGCCAGCAGTTACTCGTGGACACCCTCCCAAGAGACCCAGTACTTC. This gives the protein CASSYSWTPSQETQYF.

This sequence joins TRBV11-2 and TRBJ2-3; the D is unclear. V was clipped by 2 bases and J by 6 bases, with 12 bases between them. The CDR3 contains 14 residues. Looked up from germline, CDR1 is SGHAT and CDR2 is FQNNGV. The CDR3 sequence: CASSLTRIGDTQYF. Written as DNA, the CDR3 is TGTGCCAGCAGCTTAACCAGGATAGGCGATACGCAGTATTTT.

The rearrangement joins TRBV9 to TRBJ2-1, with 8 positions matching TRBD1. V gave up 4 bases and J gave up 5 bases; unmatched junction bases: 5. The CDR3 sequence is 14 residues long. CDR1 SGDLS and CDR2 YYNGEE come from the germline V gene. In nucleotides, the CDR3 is TGTGCCAGCAGCCAGGACAGGGCCCACAATGAGCAGTTCTTC. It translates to CASSQDRAHNEQFF.

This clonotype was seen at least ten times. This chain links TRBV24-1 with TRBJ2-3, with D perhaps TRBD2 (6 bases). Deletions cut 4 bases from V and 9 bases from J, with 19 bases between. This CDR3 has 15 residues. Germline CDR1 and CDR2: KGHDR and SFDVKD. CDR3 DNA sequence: TGTGCCACCAGTGACTACGCCGGACTCGGGAGAACGCAGTATTTT. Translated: CATSDYAGLGRTQYF.

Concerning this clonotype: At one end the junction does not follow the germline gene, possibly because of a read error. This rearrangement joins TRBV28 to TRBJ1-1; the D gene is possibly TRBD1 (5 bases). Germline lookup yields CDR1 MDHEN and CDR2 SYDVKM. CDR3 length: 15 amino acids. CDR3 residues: CASSSTRDGNTEAFF. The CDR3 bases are TGTGCCAGCAGTTCAACCCGGGACGGGAACACCGAAGCTTTCTTT.

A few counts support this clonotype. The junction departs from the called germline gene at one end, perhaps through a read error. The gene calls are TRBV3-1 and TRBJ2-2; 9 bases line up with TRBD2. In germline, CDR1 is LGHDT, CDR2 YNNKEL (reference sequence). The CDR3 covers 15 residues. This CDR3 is CASTQEASGAGELFF. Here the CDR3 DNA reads TGTGCCAGCACCCAAGAGGCTAGCGGGGCCGGGGAGCTGTTTTTT.

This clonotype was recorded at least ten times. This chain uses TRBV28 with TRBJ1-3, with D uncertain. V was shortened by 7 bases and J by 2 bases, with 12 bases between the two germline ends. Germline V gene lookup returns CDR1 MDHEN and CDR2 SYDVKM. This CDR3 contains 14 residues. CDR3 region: CASMGGEAGNTIYF. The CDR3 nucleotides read TGTGCCAGCATGGGCGGGGAAGCTGGAAACACCATATATTTT.

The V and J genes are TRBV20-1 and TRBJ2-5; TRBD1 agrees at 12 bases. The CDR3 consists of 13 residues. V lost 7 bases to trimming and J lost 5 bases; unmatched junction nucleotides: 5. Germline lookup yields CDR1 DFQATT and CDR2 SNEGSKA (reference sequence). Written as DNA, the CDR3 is TGCAGTGGGGACAGGGGGCCGGGGGAGACCCAGTACTTC. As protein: CSGDRGPGETQYF.

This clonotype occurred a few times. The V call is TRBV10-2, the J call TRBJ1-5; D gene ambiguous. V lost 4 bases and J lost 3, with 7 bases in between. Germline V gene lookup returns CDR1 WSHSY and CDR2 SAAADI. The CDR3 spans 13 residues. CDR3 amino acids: CASSAEANQPQHF. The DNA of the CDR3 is TGCGCCAGCAGTGCAGAAGCCAATCAGCCCCAGCATTTT.

CDR3 coding DNA: TGCGCCAGCAGCTTGTCTCTAGGAAAAGAGACCCAGTACTTC. Amino acids: CASSLSLGKETQYF. This sequence joins TRBV5-1 and TRBJ2-5; D ambiguous. Looked up from germline, CDR1 is SGHRS and CDR2 is YFSETQ. This CDR3 is built from 14 residues. V was clipped by 1 base and J by 3 bases, with 10 bases between them.

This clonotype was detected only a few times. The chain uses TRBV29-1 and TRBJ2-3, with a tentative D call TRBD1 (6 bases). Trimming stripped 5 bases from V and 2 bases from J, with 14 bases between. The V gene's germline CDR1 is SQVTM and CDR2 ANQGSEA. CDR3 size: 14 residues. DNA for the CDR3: TGCAGCGTTTTGAGACAGGTGACCACAGATACGCAGTATTTT. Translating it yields CSVLRQVTTDTQYF.

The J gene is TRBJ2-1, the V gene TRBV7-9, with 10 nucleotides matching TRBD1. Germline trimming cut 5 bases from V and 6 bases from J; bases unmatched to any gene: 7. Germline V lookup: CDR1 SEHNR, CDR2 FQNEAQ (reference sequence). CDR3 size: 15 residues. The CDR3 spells CASSPDRGRINEQFF. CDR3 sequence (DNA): TGTGCCAGCAGCCCCGACAGGGGGCGAATCAATGAGCAGTTCTTC.

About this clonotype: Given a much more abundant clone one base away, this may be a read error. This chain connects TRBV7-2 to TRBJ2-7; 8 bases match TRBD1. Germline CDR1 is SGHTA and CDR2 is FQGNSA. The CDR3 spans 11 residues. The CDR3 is CVSSEQGGQYF. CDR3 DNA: TGTGTCAGCAGTGAACAGGGGGGGCAGTACTTC.

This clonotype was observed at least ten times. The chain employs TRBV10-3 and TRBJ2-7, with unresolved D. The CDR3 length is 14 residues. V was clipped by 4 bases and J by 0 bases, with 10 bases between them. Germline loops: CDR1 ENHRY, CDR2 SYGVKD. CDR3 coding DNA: TGTGCCATCAGTGTTCAGGAGAGCTCCTACGAGCAGTACTTC. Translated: CAISVQESSYEQYF.

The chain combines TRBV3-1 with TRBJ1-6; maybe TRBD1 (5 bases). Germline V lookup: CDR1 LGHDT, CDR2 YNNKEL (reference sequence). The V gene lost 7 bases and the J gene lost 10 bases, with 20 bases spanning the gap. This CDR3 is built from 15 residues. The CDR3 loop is CASTAVEGYVSPLHF. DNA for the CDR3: TGTGCCAGCACCGCCGTTGAGGGGTACGTCTCACCCCTCCACTTT.

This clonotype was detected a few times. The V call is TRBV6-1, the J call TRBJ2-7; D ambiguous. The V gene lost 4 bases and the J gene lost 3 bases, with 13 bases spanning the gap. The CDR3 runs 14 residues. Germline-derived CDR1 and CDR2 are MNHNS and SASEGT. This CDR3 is CASSGTGRGYEQYV. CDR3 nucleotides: TGTGCCAGCAGTGGGACGGGCAGAGGCTACGAGCAGTACGTC.

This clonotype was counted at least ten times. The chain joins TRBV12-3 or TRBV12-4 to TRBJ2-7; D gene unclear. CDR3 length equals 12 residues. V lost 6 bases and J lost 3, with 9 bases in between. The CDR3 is CASSLEGYEQYF. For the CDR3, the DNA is TGTGCCAGCAGCCTAGAAGGCTACGAGCAGTACTTC.

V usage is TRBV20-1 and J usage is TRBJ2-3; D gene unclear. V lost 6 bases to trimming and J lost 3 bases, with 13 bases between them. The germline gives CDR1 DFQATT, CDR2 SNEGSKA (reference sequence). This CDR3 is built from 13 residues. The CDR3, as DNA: TGCAGTGCCGGCCCGATGGAAACAGATACGCAGTATTTT. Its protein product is CSAGPMETDTQYF.

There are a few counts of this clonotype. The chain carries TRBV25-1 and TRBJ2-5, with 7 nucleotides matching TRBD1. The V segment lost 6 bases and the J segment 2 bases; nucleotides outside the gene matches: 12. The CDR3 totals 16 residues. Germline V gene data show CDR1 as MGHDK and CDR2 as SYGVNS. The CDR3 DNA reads TGTGCCAGCAGGACCTCTGCGTGGACAGGACAAGAGACCCAGTACTTC. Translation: CASRTSAWTGQETQYF.

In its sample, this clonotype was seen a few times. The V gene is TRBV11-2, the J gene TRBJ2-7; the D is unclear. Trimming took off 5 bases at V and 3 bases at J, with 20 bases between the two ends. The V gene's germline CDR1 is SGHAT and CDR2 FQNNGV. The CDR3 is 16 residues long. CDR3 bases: TGTGCCAGCAGCGAAGCGTATAGCAACCCCGTCTACGAGCAGTACTTC. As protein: CASSEAYSNPVYEQYF.

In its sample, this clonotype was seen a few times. The DNA of the CDR3 is TGTGCCAGCAGCCCGGCGGGGTTGTTCTACGAGCAGTACTTC. Protein sequence: CASSPAGLFYEQYF. The chain recombines TRBV7-9 with TRBJ2-7; perhaps TRBD2 as D (6 bases). This CDR3 region has 14 residues. Trimming stripped 5 bases from V and 3 bases from J, with 14 bases between. CDR1 SEHNR and CDR2 FQNEAQ come from the germline V gene (reference sequence).